This TCR beta chain was recovered during a study of T cell responses to AZD1222 COVID-19 vaccine. Study observations and caveats: In the spike-specific TCR repertoire, nearly half reportedly target unmutated variant regions. Samples come after the peak T cell response, not at day 14.

With 2 bases clipped from V and 8 bases from J, the junction kept 5 bases outside the gene matches. The CDR3 sequence is 13 residues long. Germline lookup yields CDR1 MNHEY and CDR2 SVGAGI. About this clone itself: The target antigen is unknown. This sample includes further DNA sequences coding for the same CDR3.

Clones were sequenced by immunoSEQ multiplex PCR, and TCRdb holds only the in-frame ones, with some missing. The sample consists of about 140,000 clones, approximately 90% of them appearing once. The receptor's source is an adult in good health. J is TRBJ1-2 and V is TRBV6-5, with 7 bases aligning to TRBD1. Sequenced here: peripheral blood, sampled on day 0 of AZD1222 vaccination. CDR3 region: CASSYRQGGGYTF. The CDR3 coding sequence is TGTGCCAGCAGTTACCGGCAGGGGGGCGGCTACACCTTC.